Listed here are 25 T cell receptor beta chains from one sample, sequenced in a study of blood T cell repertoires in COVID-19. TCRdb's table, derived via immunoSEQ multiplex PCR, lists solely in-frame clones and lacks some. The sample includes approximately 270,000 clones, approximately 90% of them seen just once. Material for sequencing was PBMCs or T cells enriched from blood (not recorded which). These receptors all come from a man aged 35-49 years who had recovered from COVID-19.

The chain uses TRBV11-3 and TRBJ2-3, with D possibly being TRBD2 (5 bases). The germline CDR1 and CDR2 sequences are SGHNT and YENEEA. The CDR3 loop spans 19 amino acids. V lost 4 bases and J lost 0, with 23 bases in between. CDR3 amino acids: CASSSTAAAEDSSTDTQYF. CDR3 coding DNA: TGTGCCAGCAGCTCGACCGCAGCGGCTGAAGACTCTAGCACAGATACGCAGTATTTT.

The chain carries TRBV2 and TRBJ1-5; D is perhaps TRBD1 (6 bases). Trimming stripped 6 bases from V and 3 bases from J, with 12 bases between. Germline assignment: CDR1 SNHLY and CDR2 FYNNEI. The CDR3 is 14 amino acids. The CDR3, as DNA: TGTGCCAGCAGCCCTACAGGGTTCAATCAGCCCCAGCATTTT. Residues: CASSPTGFNQPQHF. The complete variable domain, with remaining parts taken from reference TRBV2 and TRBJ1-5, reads EPEVTQTPSHQVTQMGQEVILRCVPISNHLYFYWYRQILGQKVEFLVSFYNNEISEKSEIFDDQFSVERPDGSNFTLKIRSTKLEDSAMYFCASSPTGFNQPQHFGDGTRLSIL.

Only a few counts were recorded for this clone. The CDR3 DNA reads TGTGCCAGCTCACCTTTGGAAGGGGGCACGTCTGGAAACACCATATATTTT. The encoded protein is CASSPLEGGTSGNTIYF. This sequence joins TRBV18 and TRBJ1-3; 7 bases agree with TRBD1. J gave up 1 base and V 3 bases, and 9 bases lay outside the gene matches. Germline V gene data show CDR1 as KGHSH and CDR2 as LQKENI. The CDR3 spans 17 residues.

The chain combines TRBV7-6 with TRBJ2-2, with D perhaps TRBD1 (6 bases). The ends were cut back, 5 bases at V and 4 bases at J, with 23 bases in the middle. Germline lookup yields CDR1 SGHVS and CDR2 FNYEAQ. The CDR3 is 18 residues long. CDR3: CASSPTSPSTGFTGELFF. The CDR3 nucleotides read TGTGCCAGCAGCCCGACAAGCCCTTCGACAGGCTTCACCGGGGAGCTGTTTTTT.

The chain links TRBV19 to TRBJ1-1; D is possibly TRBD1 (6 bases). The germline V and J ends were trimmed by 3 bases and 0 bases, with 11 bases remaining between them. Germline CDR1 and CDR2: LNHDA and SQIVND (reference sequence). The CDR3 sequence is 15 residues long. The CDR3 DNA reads TGTGCCAGTAGTATTCCCGGACAGATGAACACTGAAGCTTTCTTT. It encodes CASSIPGQMNTEAFF.

CDR3 nucleotides: TGTGCCAGCAGCACCGGGACTCCTTATATCGGGGAGCTGTTTTTT. Protein: CASSTGTPYIGELFF. This chain joins TRBV11-2 and TRBJ2-2; weak D call: TRBD2 (6 bases). There are 15 residues in the CDR3. Trimming pared 5 bases from V and 7 bases from J, leaving 17 bases between. Germline CDR1 reads SGHAT; CDR2 reads FQNNGV.

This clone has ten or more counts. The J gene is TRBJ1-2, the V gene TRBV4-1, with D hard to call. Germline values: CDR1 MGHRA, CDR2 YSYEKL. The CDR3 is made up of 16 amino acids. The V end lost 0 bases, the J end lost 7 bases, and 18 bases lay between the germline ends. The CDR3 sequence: CASSQERPPFSGGYTF. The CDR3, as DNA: TGCGCCAGCAGCCAAGAGAGACCGCCTTTCTCGGGTGGCTACACCTTC.

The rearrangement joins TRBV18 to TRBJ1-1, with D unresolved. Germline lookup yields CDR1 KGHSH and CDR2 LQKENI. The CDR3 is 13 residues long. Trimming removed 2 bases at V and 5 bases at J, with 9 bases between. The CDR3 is CASSPGPGTEAFF. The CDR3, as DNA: TGTGCCAGCTCACCAGGGCCGGGGACTGAAGCTTTCTTT.

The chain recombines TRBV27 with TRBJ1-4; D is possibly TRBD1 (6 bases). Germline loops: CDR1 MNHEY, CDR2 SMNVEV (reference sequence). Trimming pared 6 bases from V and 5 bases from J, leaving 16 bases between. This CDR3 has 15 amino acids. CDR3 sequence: CASRGAGTLNEKLFF. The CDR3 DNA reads TGTGCCAGCAGAGGGGCCGGGACATTAAATGAAAAACTGTTTTTT.

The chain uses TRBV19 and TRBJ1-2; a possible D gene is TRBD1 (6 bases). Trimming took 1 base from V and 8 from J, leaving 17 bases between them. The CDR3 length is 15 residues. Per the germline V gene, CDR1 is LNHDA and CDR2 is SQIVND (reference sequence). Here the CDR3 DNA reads TGTGCCAGTAGTATAGTAGGGGACAAGGCCCTCGGCTACACCTTC. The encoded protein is CASSIVGDKALGYTF. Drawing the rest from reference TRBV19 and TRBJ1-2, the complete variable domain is DGGITQSPKYLFRKEGQNVTLSCEQNLNHDAMYWYRQDPGQGLRLIYYSQIVNDFQKGDIAEGYSVSREKKESFPLTVTSAQKNPTAFYLCASSIVGDKALGYTFGSGTRLTVV.

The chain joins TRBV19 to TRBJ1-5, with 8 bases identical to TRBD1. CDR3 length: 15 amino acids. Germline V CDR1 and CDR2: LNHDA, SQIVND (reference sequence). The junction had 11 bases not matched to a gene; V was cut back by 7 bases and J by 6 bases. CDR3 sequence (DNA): TGTGCCAGTACCCCAACCAGGGGGCACAGTCAGCCCCAGCATTTT. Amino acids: CASTPTRGHSQPQHF. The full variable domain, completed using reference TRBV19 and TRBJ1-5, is DGGITQSPKYLFRKEGQNVTLSCEQNLNHDAMYWYRQDPGQGLRLIYYSQIVNDFQKGDIAEGYSVSREKKESFPLTVTSAQKNPTAFYLCASTPTRGHSQPQHFGDGTRLSIL.

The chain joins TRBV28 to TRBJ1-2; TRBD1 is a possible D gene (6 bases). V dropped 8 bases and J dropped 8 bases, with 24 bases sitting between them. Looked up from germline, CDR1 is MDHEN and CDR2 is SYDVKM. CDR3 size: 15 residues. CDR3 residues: CASDKGGPLSHGYTF. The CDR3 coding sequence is TGTGCCAGCGATAAGGGGGGGCCCCTTTCGCACGGCTACACCTTC.

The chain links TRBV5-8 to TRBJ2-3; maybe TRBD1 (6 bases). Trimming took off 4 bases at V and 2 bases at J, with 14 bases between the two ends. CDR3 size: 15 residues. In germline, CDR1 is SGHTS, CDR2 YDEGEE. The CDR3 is CASSATGSDTDTQYF. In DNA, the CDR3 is TGTGCCAGCAGCGCTACAGGGTCGGACACAGATACGCAGTATTTT.

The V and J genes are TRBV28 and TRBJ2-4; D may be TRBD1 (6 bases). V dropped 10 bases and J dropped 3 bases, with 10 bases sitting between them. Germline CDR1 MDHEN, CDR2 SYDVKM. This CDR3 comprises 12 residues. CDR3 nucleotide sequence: TGTGCCACATGGGACAACAAAAACATTCAGTACTTC. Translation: CATWDNKNIQYF. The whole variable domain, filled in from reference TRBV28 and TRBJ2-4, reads DVKVTQSSRYLVKRTGEKVFLECVQDMDHENMFWYRQDPGLGLRLIYFSYDVKMKEKGDIPEGYSVSREKKERFSLILESASTNQTSMYLCATWDNKNIQYFGAGTRLSVL.

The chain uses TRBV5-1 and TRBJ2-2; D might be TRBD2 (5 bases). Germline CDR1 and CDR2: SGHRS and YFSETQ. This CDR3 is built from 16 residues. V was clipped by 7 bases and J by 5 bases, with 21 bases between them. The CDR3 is CASVDNGPERTGELFF. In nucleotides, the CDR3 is TGCGCCAGCGTAGACAACGGGCCGGAGCGGACCGGGGAGCTGTTTTTT.

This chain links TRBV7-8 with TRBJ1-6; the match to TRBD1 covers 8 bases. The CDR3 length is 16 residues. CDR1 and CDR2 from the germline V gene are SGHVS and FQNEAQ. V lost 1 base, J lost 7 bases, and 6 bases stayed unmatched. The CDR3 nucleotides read TGTGCCAGCAGCTTAGACCGGGCAGGGGGCAATTCACCCCTCCACTTT. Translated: CASSLDRAGGNSPLHF.

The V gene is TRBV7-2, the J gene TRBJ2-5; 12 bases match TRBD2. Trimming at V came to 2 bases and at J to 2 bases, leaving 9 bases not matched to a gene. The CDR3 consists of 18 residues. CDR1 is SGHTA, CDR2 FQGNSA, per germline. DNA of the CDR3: TGTGCCAGCAGCTTAAGGCTAGCGGGAGGGCCTGCGCAAGAGACCCAGTACTTC. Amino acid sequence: CASSLRLAGGPAQETQYF. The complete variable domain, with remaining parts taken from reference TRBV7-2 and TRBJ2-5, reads GAGVSQSPSNKVTEKGKDVELRCDPISGHTALYWYRQSLGQGLEFLIYFQGNSAPDKSGLPSDRFSAERTGGSVSTLTIQRTQQEDSAVYLCASSLRLAGGPAQETQYFGPGTRLLVL.

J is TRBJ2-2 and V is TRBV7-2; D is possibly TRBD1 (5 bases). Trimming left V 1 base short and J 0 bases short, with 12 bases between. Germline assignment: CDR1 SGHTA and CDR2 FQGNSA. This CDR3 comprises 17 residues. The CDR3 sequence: CASSLDGAAANTGELFF. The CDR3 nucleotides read TGTGCCAGCAGCTTAGATGGGGCAGCCGCGAACACCGGGGAGCTGTTTTTT.

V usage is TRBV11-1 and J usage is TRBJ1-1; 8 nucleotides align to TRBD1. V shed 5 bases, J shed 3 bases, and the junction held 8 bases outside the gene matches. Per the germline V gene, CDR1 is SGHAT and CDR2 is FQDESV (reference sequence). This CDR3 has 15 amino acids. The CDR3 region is CASSATGGGDTEAFF. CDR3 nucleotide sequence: TGTGCCAGCAGCGCAACAGGGGGTGGGGACACTGAAGCTTTCTTT.

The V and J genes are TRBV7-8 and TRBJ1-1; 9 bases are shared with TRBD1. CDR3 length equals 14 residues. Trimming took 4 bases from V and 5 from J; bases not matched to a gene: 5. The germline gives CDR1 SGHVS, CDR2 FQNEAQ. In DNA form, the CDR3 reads TGTGCCAGCAGCTCAGACAGGGGGGTTACTGAAGCTTTCTTT. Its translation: CASSSDRGVTEAFF.

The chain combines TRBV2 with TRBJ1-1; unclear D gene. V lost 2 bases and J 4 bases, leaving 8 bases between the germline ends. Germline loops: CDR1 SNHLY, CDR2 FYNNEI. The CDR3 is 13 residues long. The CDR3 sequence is CASSESGFTEAFF. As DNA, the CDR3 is TGTGCCAGCAGTGAAAGTGGCTTCACTGAAGCTTTCTTT.

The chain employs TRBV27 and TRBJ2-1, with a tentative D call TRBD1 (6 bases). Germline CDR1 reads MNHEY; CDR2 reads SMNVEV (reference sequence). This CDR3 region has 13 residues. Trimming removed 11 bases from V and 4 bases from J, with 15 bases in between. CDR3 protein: CASGASRYNEQFF. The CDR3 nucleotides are TGTGCCTCAGGGGCTAGTAGGTACAATGAGCAGTTCTTC.

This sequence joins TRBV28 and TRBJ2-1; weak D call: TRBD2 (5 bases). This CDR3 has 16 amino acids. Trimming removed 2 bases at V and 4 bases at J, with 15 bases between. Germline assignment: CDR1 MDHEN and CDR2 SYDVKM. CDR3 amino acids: CASSLLADQPYNEQFF. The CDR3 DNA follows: TGTGCCAGCAGTTTACTAGCCGATCAACCTTACAATGAGCAGTTCTTC.

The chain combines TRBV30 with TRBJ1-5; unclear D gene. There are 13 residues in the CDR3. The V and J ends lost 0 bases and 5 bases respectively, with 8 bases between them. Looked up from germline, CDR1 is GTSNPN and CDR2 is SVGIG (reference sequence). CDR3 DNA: TGTGCCTGGAGTGTAGACCGGGATCAGCCCCAGCATTTT. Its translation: CAWSVDRDQPQHF.

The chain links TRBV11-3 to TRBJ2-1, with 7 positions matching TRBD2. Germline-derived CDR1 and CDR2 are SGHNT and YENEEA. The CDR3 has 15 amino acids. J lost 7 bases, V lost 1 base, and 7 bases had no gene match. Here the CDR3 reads CASSLGGGRTNEQFF. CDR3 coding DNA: TGTGCCAGCAGCTTAGGGGGGGGGAGGACAAATGAGCAGTTCTTC.